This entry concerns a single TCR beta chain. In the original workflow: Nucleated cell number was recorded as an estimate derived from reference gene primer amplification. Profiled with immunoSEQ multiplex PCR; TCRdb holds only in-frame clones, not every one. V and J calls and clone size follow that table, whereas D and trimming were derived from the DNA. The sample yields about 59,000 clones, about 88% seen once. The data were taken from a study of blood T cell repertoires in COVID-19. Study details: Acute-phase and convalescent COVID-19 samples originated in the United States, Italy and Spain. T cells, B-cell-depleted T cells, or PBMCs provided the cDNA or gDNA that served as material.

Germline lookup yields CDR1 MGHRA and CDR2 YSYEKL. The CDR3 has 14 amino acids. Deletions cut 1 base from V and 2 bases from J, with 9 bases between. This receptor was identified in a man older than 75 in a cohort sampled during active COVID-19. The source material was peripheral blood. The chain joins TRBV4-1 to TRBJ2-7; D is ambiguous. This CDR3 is CASSQGASPYEQYF. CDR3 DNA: TGCGCCAGCAGCCAAGGGGCATCCCCCTACGAGCAGTACTTC.